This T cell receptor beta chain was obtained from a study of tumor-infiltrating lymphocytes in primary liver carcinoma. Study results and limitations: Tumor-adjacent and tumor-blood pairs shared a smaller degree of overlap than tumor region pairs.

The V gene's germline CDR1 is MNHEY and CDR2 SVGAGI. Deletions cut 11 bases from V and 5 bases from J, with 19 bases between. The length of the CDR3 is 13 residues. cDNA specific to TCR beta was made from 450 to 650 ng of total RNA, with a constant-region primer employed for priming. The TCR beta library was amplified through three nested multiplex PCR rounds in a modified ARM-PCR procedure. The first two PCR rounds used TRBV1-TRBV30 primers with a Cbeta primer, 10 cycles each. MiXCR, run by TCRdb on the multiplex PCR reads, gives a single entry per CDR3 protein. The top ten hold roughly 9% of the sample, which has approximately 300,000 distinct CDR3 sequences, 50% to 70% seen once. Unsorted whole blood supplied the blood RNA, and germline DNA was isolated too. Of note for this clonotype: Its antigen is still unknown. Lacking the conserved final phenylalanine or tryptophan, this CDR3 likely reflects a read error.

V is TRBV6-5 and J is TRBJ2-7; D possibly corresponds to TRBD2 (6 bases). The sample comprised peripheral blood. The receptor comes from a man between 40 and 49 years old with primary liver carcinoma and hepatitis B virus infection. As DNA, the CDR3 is TGTGCCTTCCTAACGGGGGAGCGAGACGAGCAGTACCTC. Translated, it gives CAFLTGERDEQYL.